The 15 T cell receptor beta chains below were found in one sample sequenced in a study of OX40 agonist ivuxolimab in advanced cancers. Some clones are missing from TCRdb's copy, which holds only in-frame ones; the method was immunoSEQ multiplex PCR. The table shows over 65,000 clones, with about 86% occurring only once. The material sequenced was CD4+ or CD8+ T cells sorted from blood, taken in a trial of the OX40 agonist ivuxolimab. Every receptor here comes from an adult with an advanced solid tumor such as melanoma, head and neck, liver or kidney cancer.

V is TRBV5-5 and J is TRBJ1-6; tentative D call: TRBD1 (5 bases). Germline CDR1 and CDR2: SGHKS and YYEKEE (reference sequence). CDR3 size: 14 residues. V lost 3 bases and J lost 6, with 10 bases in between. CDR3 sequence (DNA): TGTGCCAGCAGCTCTCAGGGAATTAATTCACCCCTCCACTTT. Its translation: CASSSQGINSPLHF.

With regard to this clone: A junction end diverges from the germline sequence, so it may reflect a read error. The CDR3 region is CASSQDSRYGYTF. The CDR3 DNA reads TGCGCCAGCAGCCAAGATTCGCGCTATGGCTACACCTTC. V and J are TRBV5-4 and TRBJ1-2; unclear D gene. The CDR3 sequence is 13 residues long. The germline V gene encodes CDR1 SGHNT and CDR2 YYREEE (reference sequence).

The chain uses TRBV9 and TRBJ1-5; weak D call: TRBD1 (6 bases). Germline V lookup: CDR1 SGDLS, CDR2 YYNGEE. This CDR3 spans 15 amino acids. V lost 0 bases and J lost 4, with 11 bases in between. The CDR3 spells CASSVAGGVNQPQHF. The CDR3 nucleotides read TGTGCCAGCAGCGTAGCCGGGGGCGTTAATCAGCCCCAGCATTTT.

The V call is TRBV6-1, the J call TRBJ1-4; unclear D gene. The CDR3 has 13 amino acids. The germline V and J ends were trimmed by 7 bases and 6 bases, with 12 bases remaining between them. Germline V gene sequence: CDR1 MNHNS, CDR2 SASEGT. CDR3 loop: CASTRATDEKLFF. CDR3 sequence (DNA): TGTGCCAGCACGAGAGCGACCGATGAAAAACTGTTTTTT.

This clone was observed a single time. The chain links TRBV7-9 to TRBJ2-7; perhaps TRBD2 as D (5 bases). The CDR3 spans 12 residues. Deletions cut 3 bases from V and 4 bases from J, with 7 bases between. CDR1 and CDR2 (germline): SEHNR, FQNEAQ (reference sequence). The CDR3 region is CASSFAGYEQYF. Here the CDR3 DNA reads TGTGCCAGCAGCTTTGCGGGTTACGAGCAGTACTTC.

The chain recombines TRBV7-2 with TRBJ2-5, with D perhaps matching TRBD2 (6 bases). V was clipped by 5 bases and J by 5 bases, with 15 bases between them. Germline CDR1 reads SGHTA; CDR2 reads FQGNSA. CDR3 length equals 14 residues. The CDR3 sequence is CASSRDLAAETQYF. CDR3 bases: TGTGCCAGCAGCCGGGACTTAGCGGCGGAGACCCAGTACTTC.

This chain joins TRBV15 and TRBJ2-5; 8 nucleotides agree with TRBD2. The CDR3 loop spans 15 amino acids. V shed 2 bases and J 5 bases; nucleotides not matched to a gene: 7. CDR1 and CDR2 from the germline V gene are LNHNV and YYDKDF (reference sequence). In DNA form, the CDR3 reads TGTGCCACCAGCAGACCGACCGCGGGAGGTGAGACCCAGTACTTC. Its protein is CATSRPTAGGETQYF.

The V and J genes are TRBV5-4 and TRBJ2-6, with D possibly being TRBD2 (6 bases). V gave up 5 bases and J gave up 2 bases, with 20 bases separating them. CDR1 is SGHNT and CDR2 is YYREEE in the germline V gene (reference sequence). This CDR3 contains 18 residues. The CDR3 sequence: CASSPRTPRGPGANVLTF. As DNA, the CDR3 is TGTGCCAGCAGTCCTAGAACCCCGCGGGGCCCTGGGGCCAACGTCCTGACTTTC.

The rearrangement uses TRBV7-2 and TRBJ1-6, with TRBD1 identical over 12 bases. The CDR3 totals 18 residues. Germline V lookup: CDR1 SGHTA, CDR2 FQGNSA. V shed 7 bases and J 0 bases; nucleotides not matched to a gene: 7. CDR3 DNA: TGTGCCAGCAACCCGGGACAGGGGGCGAGCTCCTATAATTCACCCCTCCACTTT. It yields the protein CASNPGQGASSYNSPLHF. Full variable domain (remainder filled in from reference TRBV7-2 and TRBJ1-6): GAGVSQSPSNKVTEKGKDVELRCDPISGHTALYWYRQSLGQGLEFLIYFQGNSAPDKSGLPSDRFSAERTGGSVSTLTIQRTQQEDSAVYLCASNPGQGASSYNSPLHFGNGTRLTVT.

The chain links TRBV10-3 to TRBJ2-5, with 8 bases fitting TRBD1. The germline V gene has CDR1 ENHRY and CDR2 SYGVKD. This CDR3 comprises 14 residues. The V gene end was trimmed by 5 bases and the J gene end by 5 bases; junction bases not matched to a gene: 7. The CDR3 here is CAISRNRGKETQYF. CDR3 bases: TGTGCCATCAGTCGGAACAGGGGGAAGGAGACCCAGTACTTC.

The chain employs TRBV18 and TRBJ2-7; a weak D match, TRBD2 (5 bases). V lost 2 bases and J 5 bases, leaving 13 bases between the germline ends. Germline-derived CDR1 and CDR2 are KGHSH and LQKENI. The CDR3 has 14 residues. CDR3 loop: CASSPSGGSNEQYF. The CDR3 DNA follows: TGTGCCAGCTCACCAAGCGGCGGTTCGAACGAGCAGTACTTC.

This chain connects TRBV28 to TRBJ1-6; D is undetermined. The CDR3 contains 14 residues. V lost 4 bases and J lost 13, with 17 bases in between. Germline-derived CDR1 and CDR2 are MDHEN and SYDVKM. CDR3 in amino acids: CASSSLRRESPLHF. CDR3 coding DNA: TGTGCCAGCAGTTCTTTACGACGGGAATCTCCCCTCCACTTT. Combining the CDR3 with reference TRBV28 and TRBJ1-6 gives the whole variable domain DVKVTQSSRYLVKRTGEKVFLECVQDMDHENMFWYRQDPGLGLRLIYFSYDVKMKEKGDIPEGYSVSREKKERFSLILESASTNQTSMYLCASSSLRRESPLHFGNGTRLTVT.

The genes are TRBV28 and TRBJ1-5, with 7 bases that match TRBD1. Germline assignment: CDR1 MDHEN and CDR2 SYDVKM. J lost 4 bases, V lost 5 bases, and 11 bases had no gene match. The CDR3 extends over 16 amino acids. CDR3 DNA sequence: TGTGCCAGCAGTGGGGACCCGGGACAGATAAATCAGCCCCAGCATTTT. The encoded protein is CASSGDPGQINQPQHF.

The CDR3 spells CASSLDGNRETQYF. The CDR3 coding sequence is TGTGCCAGCAGCTTAGATGGGAACCGAGAGACCCAGTACTTC. J is TRBJ2-5 and V is TRBV7-3, with D unclear. The CDR3 is 14 residues long. Germline CDR1 reads SGHTA; CDR2 reads FQGTGA. Trimming shortened V by 2 bases and J by 4 bases, and 11 bases separated the two germline ends.

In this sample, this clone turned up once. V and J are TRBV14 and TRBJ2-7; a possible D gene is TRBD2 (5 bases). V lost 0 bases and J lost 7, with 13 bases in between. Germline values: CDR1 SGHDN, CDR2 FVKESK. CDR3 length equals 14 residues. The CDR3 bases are TGTGCCAGCAGCCAAGAGATTAGATCGGGGGAGCAGTACTTC. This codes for CASSQEIRSGEQYF.